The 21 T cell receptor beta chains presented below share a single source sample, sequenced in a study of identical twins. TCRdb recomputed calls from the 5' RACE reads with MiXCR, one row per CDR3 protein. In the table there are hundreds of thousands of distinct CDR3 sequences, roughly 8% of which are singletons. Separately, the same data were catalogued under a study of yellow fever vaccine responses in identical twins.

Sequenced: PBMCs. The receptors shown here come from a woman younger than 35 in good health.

The chain's CDR3 is CASSQGRGTQETQYF. CDR3 DNA: TGCGCCAGCAGCCAAGGCCGGGGGACTCAAGAGACCCAGTACTTC. This chain uses TRBV4-3 with TRBJ2-5; D might be TRBD2 (6 bases). Germline lookup yields CDR1 LGHNA and CDR2 YSLEER. V was clipped by 1 base and J by 2 bases, with 11 bases between them. There are 15 residues in the CDR3.

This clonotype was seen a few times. CDR3 in DNA: TGTGCCAGCAGCTTAGATGGGGCGGATAATGAAAAACTGTTTTTT. It encodes CASSLDGADNEKLFF. V gene TRBV11-2 combines with J gene TRBJ1-4; tentatively, D is TRBD1 (5 bases). The CDR3 length is 15 residues. The ends were cut back, 0 bases at V and 4 bases at J, with 9 bases in the middle. The germline gives CDR1 SGHAT, CDR2 FQNNGV. The whole variable domain, remainder taken from reference TRBV11-2 and TRBJ1-4, is EAGVAQSPRYKIIEKRQSVAFWCNPISGHATLYWYQQILGQGPKLLIQFQNNGVVDDSQLPKDRFSAERLKGVDSTLKIQPAKLEDSAVYLCASSLDGADNEKLFFGSGTQLSVL.

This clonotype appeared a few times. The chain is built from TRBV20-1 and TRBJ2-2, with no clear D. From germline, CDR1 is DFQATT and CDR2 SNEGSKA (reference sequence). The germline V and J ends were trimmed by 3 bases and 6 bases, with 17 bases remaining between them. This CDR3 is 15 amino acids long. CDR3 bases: TGCAGTGCTAGGGCTTCCGGTAGGAAAGCCGGGGAGCTGTTTTTT. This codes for CSARASGRKAGELFF.

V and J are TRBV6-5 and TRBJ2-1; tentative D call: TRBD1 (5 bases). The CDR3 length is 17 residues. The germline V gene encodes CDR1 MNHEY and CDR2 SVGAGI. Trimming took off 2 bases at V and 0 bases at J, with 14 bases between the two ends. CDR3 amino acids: CASSYRTRGNSYNEQFF. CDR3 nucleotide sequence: TGTGCCAGCAGTTACCGAACAAGGGGCAACTCCTACAATGAGCAGTTCTTC.

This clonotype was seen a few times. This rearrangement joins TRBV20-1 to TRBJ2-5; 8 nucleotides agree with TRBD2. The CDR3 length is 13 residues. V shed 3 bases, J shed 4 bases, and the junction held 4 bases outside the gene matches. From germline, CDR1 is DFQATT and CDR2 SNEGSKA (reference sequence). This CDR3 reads CSARKRGLETQYF. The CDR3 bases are TGCAGTGCTAGGAAGCGGGGGCTAGAGACCCAGTACTTC.

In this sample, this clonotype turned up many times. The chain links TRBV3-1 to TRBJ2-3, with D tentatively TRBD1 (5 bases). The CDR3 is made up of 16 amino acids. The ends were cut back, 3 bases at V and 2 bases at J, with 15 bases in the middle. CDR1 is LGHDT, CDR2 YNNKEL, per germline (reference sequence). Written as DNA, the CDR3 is TGTGCCAGCAGCCAGATACGGCAGGGAATCACAGATACGCAGTATTTT. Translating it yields CASSQIRQGITDTQYF.

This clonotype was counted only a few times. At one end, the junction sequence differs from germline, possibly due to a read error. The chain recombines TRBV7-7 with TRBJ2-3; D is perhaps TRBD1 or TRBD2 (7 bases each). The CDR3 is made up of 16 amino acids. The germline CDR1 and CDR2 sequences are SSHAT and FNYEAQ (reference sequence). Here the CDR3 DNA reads TGTGCTAGCAGCCCCAGGGGGGGGGCAAGCACAGATACGCAGTATTTT. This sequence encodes CASSPRGGASTDTQYF.

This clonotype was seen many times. The CDR3: CASSLTTGGYGYTF. The CDR3 DNA sequence: TGTGCCAGCAGTTTAACCACGGGGGGCTATGGCTACACCTTC. The genes are TRBV12-3 or TRBV12-4 and TRBJ1-2; TRBD1 is a possible D gene (5 bases). Trimming left V 2 bases short and J 4 bases short, with 11 bases between. CDR3 length equals 14 residues.

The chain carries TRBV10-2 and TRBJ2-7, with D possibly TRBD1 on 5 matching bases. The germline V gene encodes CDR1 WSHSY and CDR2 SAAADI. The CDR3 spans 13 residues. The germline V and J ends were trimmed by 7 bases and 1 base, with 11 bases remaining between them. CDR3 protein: CASKDSASYEQYF. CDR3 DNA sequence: TGCGCCAGCAAAGACAGCGCTTCCTACGAGCAGTACTTC.

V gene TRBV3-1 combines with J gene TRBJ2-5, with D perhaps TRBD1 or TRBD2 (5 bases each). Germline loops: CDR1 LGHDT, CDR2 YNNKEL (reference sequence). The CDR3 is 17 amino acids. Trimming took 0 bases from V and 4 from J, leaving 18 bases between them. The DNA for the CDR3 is TGTGCCAGCAGCCAAGATCTGGTGGTGAGGGACCCAGAGACCCAGTACTTC. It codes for CASSQDLVVRDPETQYF.

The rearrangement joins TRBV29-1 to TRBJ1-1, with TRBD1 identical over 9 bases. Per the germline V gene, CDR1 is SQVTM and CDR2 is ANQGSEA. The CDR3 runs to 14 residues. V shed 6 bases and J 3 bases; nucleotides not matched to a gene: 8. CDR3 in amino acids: CSVGRQGGHTEAFF. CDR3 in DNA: TGCAGCGTAGGACGACAGGGGGGGCACACTGAAGCTTTCTTT.

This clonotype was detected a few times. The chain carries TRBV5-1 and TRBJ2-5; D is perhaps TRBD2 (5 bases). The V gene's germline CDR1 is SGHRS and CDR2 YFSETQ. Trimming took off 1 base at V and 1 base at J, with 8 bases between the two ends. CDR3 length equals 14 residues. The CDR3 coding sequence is TGCGCCAGCAGCTTGACTAGAGTCCAAGAGACCCAGTACTTC. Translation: CASSLTRVQETQYF. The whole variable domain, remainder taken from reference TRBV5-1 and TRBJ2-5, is KAGVTQTPRYLIKTRGQQVTLSCSPISGHRSVSWYQQTPGQGLQFLFEYFSETQRNKGNFPGRFSGRQFSNSRSEMNVSTLELGDSALYLCASSLTRVQETQYFGPGTRLLVL.

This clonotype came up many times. CDR3 sequence reads: CSARDREKETQYF. For the CDR3, the DNA is TGCAGCGCTCGGGACAGGGAGAAAGAGACCCAGTACTTC. The chain recombines TRBV29-1 with TRBJ2-5; TRBD1 agrees at 9 bases. From germline, CDR1 is SQVTM and CDR2 ANQGSEA. Trimming cost V 7 bases and J 3 bases; bases outside gene matches: 6. The CDR3 covers 13 residues.

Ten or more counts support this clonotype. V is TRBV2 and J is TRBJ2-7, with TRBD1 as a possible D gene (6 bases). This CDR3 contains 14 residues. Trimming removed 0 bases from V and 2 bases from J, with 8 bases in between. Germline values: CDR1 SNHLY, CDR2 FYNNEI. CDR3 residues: CASSEARTAYEQYF. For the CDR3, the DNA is TGTGCCAGCAGTGAAGCCCGGACAGCCTACGAGCAGTACTTC.

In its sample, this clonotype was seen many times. CDR3 region: CASSLVDGGEQYF. In DNA form, the CDR3 reads TGTGCCAGCAGCTTAGTTGACGGAGGAGAGCAGTACTTC. This chain links TRBV7-8 with TRBJ2-7; maybe TRBD2 (5 bases). Germline assignment: CDR1 SGHVS and CDR2 FQNEAQ. V was pared by 1 base and J by 7 bases, with 11 bases between. The CDR3 has 13 amino acids.

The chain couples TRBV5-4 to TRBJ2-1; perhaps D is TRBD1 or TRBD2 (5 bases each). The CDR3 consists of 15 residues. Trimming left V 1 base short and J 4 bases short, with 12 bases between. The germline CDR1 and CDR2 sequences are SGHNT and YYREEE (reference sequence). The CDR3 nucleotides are TGTGCCAGCAGCTTGTTTGGGGGAACGTACAATGAGCAGTTCTTC. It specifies CASSLFGGTYNEQFF.

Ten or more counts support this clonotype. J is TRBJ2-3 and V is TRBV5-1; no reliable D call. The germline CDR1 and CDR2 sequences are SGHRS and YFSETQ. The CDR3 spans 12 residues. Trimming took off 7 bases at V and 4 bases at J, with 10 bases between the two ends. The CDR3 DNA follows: TGCGCCAGCCGCCTCCCCCCAGATACGCAGTATTTT. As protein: CASRLPPDTQYF.

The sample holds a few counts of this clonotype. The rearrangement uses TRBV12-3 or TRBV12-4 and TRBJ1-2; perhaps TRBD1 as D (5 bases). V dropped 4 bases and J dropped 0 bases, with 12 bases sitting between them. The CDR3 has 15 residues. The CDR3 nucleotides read TGTGCCAGCAGTTCCCCTGACAGAACTAACTATGGCTACACCTTC. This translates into CASSSPDRTNYGYTF.

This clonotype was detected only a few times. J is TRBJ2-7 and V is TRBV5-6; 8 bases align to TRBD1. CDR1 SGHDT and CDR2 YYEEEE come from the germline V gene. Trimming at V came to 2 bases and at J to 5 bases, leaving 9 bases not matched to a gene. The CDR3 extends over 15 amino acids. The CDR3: CASSFAGGGHNEQYF. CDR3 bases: TGTGCCAGCAGCTTTGCAGGGGGCGGTCATAACGAGCAGTACTTC.

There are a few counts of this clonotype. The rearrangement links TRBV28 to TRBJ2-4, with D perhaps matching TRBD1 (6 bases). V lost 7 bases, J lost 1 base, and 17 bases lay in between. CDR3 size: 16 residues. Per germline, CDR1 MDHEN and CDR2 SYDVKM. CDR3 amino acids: CASTLQGLWAKNIQYF. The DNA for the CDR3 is TGTGCCAGCACCTTACAGGGCCTATGGGCCAAAAACATTCAGTACTTC.

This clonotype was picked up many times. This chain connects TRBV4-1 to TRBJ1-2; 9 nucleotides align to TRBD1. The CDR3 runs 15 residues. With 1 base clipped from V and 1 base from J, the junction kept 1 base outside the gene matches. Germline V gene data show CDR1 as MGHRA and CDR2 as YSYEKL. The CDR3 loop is CASSQGGQGNYGYTF. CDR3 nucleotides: TGCGCCAGCAGCCAAGGGGGACAGGGTAACTATGGCTACACCTTC.